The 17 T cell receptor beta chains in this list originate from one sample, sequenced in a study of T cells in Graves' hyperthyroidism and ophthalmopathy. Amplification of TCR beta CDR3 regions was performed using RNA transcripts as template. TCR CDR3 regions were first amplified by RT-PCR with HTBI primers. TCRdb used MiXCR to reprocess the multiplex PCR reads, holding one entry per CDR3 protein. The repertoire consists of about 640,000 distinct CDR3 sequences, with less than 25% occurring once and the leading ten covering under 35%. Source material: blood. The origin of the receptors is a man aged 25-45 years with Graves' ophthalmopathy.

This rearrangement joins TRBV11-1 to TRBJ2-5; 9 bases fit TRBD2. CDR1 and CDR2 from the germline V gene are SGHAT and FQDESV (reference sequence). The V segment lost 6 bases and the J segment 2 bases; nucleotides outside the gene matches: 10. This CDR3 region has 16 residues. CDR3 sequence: CASRGWGLAGQETQYF. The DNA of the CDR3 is TGTGCCAGCAGAGGGTGGGGTCTAGCGGGGCAAGAGACCCAGTACTTC. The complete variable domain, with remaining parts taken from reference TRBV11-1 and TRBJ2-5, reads EAEVAQSPRYKITEKSQAVAFWCDPISGHATLYWYRQILGQGPELLVQFQDESVVDDSQLPKDRFSAERLKGVDSTLKIQPAELGDSAMYLCASRGWGLAGQETQYFGPGTRLLVL.

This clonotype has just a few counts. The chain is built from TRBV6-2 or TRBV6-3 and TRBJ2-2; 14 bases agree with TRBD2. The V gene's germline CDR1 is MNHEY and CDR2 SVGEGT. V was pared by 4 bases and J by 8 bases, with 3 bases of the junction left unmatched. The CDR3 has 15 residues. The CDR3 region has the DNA TGTGCCAGCAGTTTTGGGACTAGCGGGAGAGGGGAGCTGTTTTTT. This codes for CASSFGTSGRGELFF.

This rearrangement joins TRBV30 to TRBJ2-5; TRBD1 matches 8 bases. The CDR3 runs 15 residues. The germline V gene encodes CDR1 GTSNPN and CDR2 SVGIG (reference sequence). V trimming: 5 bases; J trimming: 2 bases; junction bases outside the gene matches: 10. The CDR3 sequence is CAWDTGTGKQETQYF. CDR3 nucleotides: TGTGCCTGGGATACCGGGACAGGAAAGCAAGAGACCCAGTACTTC.

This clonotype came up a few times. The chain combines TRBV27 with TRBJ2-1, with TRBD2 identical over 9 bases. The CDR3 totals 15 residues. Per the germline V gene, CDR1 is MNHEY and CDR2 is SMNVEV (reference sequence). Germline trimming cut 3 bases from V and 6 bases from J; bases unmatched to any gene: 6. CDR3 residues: CASSFRAGGGNEQFF. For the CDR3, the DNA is TGTGCCAGCAGTTTTCGGGCGGGGGGGGGCAATGAGCAGTTCTTC.

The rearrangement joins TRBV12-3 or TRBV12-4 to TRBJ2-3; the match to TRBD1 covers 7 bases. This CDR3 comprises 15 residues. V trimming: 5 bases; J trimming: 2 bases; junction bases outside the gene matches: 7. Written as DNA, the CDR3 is TGTGCCAGCAGTAGATTCGGACAGGACACAGATACGCAGTATTTT. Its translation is CASSRFGQDTDTQYF.

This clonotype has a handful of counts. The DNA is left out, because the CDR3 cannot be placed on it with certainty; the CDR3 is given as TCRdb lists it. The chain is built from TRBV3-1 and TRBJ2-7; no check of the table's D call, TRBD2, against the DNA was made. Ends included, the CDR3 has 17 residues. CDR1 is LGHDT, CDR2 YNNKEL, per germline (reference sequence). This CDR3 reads CASSSSLHSGGPYEQYF.

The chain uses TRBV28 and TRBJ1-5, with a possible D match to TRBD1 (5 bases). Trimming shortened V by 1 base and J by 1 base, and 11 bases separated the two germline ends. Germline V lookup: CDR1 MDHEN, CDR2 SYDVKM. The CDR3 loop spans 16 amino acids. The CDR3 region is CASSLFGGGSNQPQHF. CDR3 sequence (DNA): TGTGCCAGCAGTTTATTCGGGGGGGGAAGCAATCAGCCCCAGCATTTT.

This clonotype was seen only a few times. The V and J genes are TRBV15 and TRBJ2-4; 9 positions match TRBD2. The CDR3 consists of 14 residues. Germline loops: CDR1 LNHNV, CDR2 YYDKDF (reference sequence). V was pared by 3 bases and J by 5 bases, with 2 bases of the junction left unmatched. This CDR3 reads CATSRRLAENIQYF. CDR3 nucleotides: TGTGCCACCAGCAGGAGACTAGCGGAAAACATTCAGTACTTC.

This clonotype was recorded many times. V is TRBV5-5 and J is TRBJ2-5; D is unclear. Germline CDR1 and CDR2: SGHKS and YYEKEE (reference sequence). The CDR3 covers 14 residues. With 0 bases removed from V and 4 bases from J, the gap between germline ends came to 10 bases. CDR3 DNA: TGTGCCAGCAGCTTGGGGGATCTGCTAGAGACCCAGTACTTC. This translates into CASSLGDLLETQYF.

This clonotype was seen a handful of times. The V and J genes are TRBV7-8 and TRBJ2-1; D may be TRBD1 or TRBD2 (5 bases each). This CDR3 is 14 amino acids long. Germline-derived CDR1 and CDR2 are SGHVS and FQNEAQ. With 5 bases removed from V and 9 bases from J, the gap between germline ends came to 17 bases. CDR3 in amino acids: CASSTPGAWAEQFF. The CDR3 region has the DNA TGTGCCAGCAGCACCCCCGGGGCATGGGCTGAGCAGTTCTTC.

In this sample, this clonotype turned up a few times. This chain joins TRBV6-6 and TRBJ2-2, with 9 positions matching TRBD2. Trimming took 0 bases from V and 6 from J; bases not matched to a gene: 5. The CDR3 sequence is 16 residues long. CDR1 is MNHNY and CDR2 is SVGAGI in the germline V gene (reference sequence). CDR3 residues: CASSYSELAGAGELFF. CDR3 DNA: TGTGCCAGCAGTTACTCGGAACTAGCGGGCGCCGGGGAGCTGTTTTTT.

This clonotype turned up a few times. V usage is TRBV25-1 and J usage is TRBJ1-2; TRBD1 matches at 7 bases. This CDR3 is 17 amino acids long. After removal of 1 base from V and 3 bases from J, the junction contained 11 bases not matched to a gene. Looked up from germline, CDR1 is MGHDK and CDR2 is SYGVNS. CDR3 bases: TGTGCCAGCAGTGAATCCTCGGAACAGGGGTTGCACTATGGCTACACCTTC. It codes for CASSESSEQGLHYGYTF.

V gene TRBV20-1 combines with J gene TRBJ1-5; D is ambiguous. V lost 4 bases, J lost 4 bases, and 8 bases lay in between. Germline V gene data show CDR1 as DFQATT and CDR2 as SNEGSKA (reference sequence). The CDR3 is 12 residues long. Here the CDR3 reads CSATGSNQPQHF. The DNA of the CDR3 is TGCAGTGCTACCGGGTCAAATCAGCCCCAGCATTTT.

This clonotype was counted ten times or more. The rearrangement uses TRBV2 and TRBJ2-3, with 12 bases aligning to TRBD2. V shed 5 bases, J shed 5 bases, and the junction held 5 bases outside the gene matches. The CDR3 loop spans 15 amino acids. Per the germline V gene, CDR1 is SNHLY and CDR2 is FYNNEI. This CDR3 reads CASSRLAGVKDTQYF. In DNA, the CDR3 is TGTGCCAGCAGTCGACTAGCGGGAGTGAAAGATACGCAGTATTTT.

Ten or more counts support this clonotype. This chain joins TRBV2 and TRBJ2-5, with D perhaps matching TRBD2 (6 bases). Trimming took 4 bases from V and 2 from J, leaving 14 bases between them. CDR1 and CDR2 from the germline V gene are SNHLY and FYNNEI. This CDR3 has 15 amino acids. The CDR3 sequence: CASSGEATKQETQYF. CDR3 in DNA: TGTGCCAGCAGTGGGGAGGCGACTAAGCAAGAGACCCAGTACTTC.

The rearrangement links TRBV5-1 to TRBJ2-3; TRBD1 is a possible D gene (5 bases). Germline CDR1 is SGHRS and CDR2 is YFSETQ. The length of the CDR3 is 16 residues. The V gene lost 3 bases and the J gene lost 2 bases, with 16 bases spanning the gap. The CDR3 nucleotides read TGCGCCAGCAGCTCTGCGGCGGACATAAACACAGATACGCAGTATTTT. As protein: CASSSAADINTDTQYF.

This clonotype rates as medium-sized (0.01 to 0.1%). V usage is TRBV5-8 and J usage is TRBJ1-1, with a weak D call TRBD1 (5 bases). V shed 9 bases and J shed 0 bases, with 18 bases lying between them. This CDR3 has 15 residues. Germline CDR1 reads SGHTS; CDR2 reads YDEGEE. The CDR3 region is CAIEGMTVMNTEAFF. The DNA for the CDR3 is TGTGCCATCGAAGGTATGACAGTCATGAACACTGAAGCTTTCTTT.